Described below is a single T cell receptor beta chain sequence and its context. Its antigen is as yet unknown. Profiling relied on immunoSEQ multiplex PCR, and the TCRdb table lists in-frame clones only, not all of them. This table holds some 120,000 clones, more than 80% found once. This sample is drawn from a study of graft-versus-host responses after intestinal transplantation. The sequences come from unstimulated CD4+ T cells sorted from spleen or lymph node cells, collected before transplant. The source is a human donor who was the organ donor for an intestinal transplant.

DNA of the CDR3: TGTGCCAGCAGCCTCCAGGGCAGTGGTGGGATCAGCGAGCAGTACTTC. Protein sequence: CASSLQGSGGISEQYF. This chain links TRBV7-9 with TRBJ2-7, with a possible D match to TRBD1 (5 bases). This CDR3 comprises 16 residues. Germline V lookup: CDR1 SEHNR, CDR2 FQNEAQ (reference sequence). Between the trimmed V and J ends, which lost 5 bases and 6 bases, there was a span of 23 bases.